This TCR beta chain was sequenced for a study of blood T cell repertoires in COVID-19 (dated by TCRdb to about 2020). Study-wide context: Samples covering the acute and convalescent phases of COVID-19 were provided by collaborators in the United States, Italy and Spain. The material from the prospective study consisted of cDNA or gDNA derived from T cells, B-cell-depleted T cells, or PBMCs. Subjects who had been exposed to COVID-19, were actively infected with it, or had recovered from it provided the deeply sampled blood TCRbeta repertoires that made up the dataset. The repertoires were made available in a free public database intended to serve as a resource for research on the immune response to SARS-CoV-2. Samples came from the ongoing ImmuneRACE study (first 160 participants) plus 1,254 subjects from 6 global collaborators. Sample metadata almost always included a de-identified subject ID, COVID-19 status, age in years and sex. Where HLA class I and class II types were available, the types were taken from metadata supplied by the sample provider, not from assay-based typing.

Worth noting for this clone: What this receptor recognizes is not known. The record has no base qualities; no much larger clone is one base away.

TCRbeta CDR3 regions were amplified from genomic DNA by means of the immunoSEQ Assay, a bias-controlled multiplex PCR. In the original analysis: The number of nucleated cells in each sample was estimated from the amplification of reference gene primers within the assay. To quantify the absolute abundance of each unique TCRbeta CDR3 rearrangement, sequence reads were collapsed and filtered. For each sample, productive Simpson clonality was calculated by taking the square root of Simpson's diversity index across productive rearrangements. The source is immuneACCESS, and TCRdb retained only in-frame sequences with V and J called. Part of the clones is not carried over; for the studies checked, unresolved V genes explain less than half of this, and the remainder is unexplained. D and trimming come from the DNA, and the V and J calls and clone size come from that table. The sample table shows around 300,000 clones, and around four fifths are seen once. Over 8.5% of the sample rests with the top ten.

Paper-wide results and their limitations: Clinical and demographic metadata were provided uncurated, with the amount varying by source and participant.

Another Seattle source contributed samples from volunteer blood donors who had recovered from COVID-19. The collaborating institutions used their own protocols to collect whole blood in K2EDTA tubes. For TCRbeta analysis, collaborator samples were shipped as frozen whole blood, as isolated PBMCs, or as DNA extracted from either sample type. The CDR3 contains 14 residues, cysteine and phenylalanine counted. Only the CDR3 region is kept as DNA, spanning 42 bases read in frame from base 1. Trimming costs V 4 bases and J 6 bases, and their ends lie 17 bases apart. In the germline V gene, CDR1 corresponds to SGHRS and CDR2 to YFSETQ.

The receptor comes from a woman in her fifties or sixties who had recovered from COVID-19. The sequenced sample consisted of peripheral blood. The V gene is TRBV5-1 and the J gene is TRBJ2-7; a confident D gene designation cannot be given. The DNA is as follows: TGCGCCAGCAGCCCTGTGGCCAGCCGAGGCGAGCAGTACTTC. Its translation reads: CASSPVASRGEQYF.